This TCR beta chain came from a study of CD8 T cells in Susac syndrome. The control group consisted of healthy donors matched for age and sex. CDR1 and CDR2 from the germline V gene are SGHDT and YYEEEE. This CDR3 is 13 amino acids long. V was clipped by 1 base and J by 4 bases, with 6 bases between them. It was with random hexamers that about 0.45 to 1 ug RNA was reverse transcribed. Amplification of TCR beta CDR3 used immunoSEQ multiplex PCR across 54 Vbeta and 13 Jbeta. TCRdb re-derived calls from the immunoSEQ multiplex PCR reads in MiXCR, one entry per CDR3 protein. The sample lists tens of thousands of distinct CDR3 sequences; 90% to 95% were seen once.

The chain is built from TRBV5-6 and TRBJ2-1; D is ambiguous. This receptor was obtained from a human donor in good health. The sequencing input was CD8+ T cells from PBMCs. CDR3 sequence: CASSLLLYNEQFF. The CDR3 DNA sequence: TGTGCCAGCAGCTTGTTACTTTACAATGAGCAGTTCTTC.